This passage covers 15 T cell receptor beta chains from one sample sequenced in a study of T cell responses to AZD1222 COVID-19 vaccine. Sequencing used immunoSEQ multiplex PCR; TCRdb keeps in-frame clones, though not all of them. The table includes some 150,000 clones, about 91% detected once. Sequencing was performed on peripheral blood, taken 28 days after the second AZD1222 dose. Receptor source: an adult who received the AZD1222 COVID-19 vaccine.

For the CDR3, the DNA is TGTGCCAGCAGTTTGGCTAGCGGGAGAGGGGAGCAGTTCTTC. Encoded protein: CASSLASGRGEQFF. The chain uses TRBV28 and TRBJ2-1; 10 nucleotides align to TRBD2. Germline trimming cut 3 bases from V and 10 bases from J; bases unmatched to any gene: 6. Germline assignment: CDR1 MDHEN and CDR2 SYDVKM. This CDR3 comprises 14 residues.

The chain recombines TRBV11-2 with TRBJ1-6, with D possibly being TRBD1 (5 bases). Between the trimmed V and J ends, which lost 4 bases and 18 bases, there was a span of 19 bases. The V gene's germline CDR1 is SGHAT and CDR2 FQNNGV. This CDR3 region has 13 residues. CDR3 DNA sequence: TGTGCCAGCAGCTCAACTCCGGGGACGGCTCCCCACTTT. Translation: CASSSTPGTAPHF.

The chain links TRBV6-5 to TRBJ2-3; D uncertain. CDR3 length equals 13 residues. Germline V gene data show CDR1 as MNHEY and CDR2 as SVGAGI. V dropped 4 bases and J dropped 8 bases, with 13 bases sitting between them. In DNA form, the CDR3 reads TGTGCCAGCAGTTCCGGGTTTCTGAGTACGCAGTATTTT. This translates into CASSSGFLSTQYF.

V and J are TRBV27 and TRBJ1-2; D unclear. The germline V and J ends were trimmed by 4 bases and 5 bases, with 5 bases remaining between them. The CDR3 length is 11 residues. Germline loops: CDR1 MNHEY, CDR2 SMNVEV (reference sequence). The CDR3 region is CASSSGYGYTF. The CDR3 DNA sequence: TGTGCCAGCAGTTCGGGTTATGGCTACACCTTC.

The rearrangement joins TRBV3-1 (or the pseudogene TRBV3-2) to TRBJ1-2, with D possibly being TRBD1 (6 bases). The CDR3 spans 14 residues. Trimming took off 5 bases at V and 4 bases at J, with 14 bases between the two ends. Germline V CDR1 and CDR2: LGHDT, YNNKEL (reference sequence). Here the CDR3 DNA reads TGTGCCAGCAGCAACTCCGGGGGCCTCTATGGCTACACCTTC. Encoded protein: CASSNSGGLYGYTF.

CDR3 DNA sequence: TGTGCCACCAGCAGAGATCCGGGACAGGTATACAATCAGCCCCAGCATTTT. Amino acid sequence: CATSRDPGQVYNQPQHF. The chain joins TRBV15 to TRBJ1-5, with TRBD1 matching over 8 bases. V shed 0 bases and J 3 bases; nucleotides not matched to a gene: 7. Germline V lookup: CDR1 LNHNV, CDR2 YYDKDF (reference sequence). The CDR3 covers 17 residues.

The V gene is TRBV29-1, the J gene TRBJ2-7, with D perhaps TRBD2 (6 bases). This CDR3 is built from 13 residues. V was pared by 3 bases and J by 5 bases, with 14 bases between. The germline V gene encodes CDR1 SQVTM and CDR2 ANQGSEA. Written as DNA, the CDR3 is TGCAGCGTTGATTCAGCGGCGGGGAACGAGCAGTACTTC. Residues: CSVDSAAGNEQYF.

This clone was observed once. The chain combines TRBV18 with TRBJ1-3; a possible D gene is TRBD1 (5 bases). This CDR3 comprises 14 residues. Deletions cut 6 bases from V and 0 bases from J, with 9 bases between. Germline CDR1 and CDR2: KGHSH and LQKENI. The CDR3 nucleotides read TGTGCCAGCTCTGGGGCCATCTCTGGAAACACCATATATTTT. This encodes CASSGAISGNTIYF.

The chain carries TRBV27 and TRBJ2-1; maybe TRBD2 (6 bases). Per germline, CDR1 MNHEY and CDR2 SMNVEV (reference sequence). The V end was cut by 1 base, the J end by 2 bases, with 24 bases between. The CDR3 has 20 amino acids. The CDR3: CASSLFGGRNSAKTYNEQFF. The CDR3 DNA is TGTGCCAGCAGTTTATTCGGAGGGAGGAACTCAGCTAAGACCTACAATGAGCAGTTCTTC.

The V and J genes are TRBV27 and TRBJ1-1; a possible D gene is TRBD1 (5 bases). The V gene's germline CDR1 is MNHEY and CDR2 SMNVEV (reference sequence). Trimming shortened V by 4 bases and J by 0 bases, and 9 bases separated the two germline ends. This CDR3 is 14 amino acids long. Here the CDR3 reads CASSSDSLNTEAFF. CDR3 bases: TGTGCCAGCAGTTCCGACAGCTTGAACACTGAAGCTTTCTTT.

The rearrangement uses TRBV5-6 and TRBJ1-5; D might be TRBD1 (5 bases). This CDR3 is built from 15 residues. V dropped 0 bases and J dropped 5 bases, with 12 bases sitting between them. The germline CDR1 and CDR2 sequences are SGHDT and YYEEEE. The CDR3 DNA follows: TGTGCCAGCAGCTTGGGTGGGACGGAAGATCAGCCCCAGCATTTT. Encoded protein: CASSLGGTEDQPQHF.

The chain is built from TRBV5-1 and TRBJ1-4, with 7 positions matching TRBD1. This CDR3 has 16 amino acids. CDR1 is SGHRS, CDR2 YFSETQ, per germline. V shed 0 bases, J shed 7 bases, and the junction held 9 bases outside the gene matches. CDR3 bases: TGCGCCAGCAGCTTGGTGATCCAGGCAGGGGGTGAAAAACTGTTTTTT. This encodes CASSLVIQAGGEKLFF.

The chain combines TRBV5-1 with TRBJ1-1, with D perhaps matching TRBD1 (6 bases). Germline V gene lookup returns CDR1 SGHRS and CDR2 YFSETQ. The CDR3 loop spans 13 amino acids. V lost 5 bases and J 1 base, leaving 9 bases between the germline ends. CDR3 protein: CASRGGQNTEAFF. In nucleotides, the CDR3 is TGCGCCAGCAGGGGGGGACAGAACACTGAAGCTTTCTTT. The full variable domain, with the rest looked up from reference TRBV5-1 and TRBJ1-1, is KAGVTQTPRYLIKTRGQQVTLSCSPISGHRSVSWYQQTPGQGLQFLFEYFSETQRNKGNFPGRFSGRQFSNSRSEMNVSTLELGDSALYLCASRGGQNTEAFFGQGTRLTVV.

J is TRBJ2-2 and V is TRBV6-1; D is uncertain. Trimming took off 1 base at V and 7 bases at J, with 7 bases between the two ends. CDR1 is MNHNS and CDR2 is SASEGT in the germline V gene. This CDR3 comprises 13 residues. In nucleotides, the CDR3 is TGTGCCAGCAGTGAAGTAGGGTTCGGGGAGCTGTTTTTT. This translates into CASSEVGFGELFF.

This chain joins TRBV3-1 (or the pseudogene TRBV3-2) and TRBJ2-4; TRBD2 agrees at 12 bases. The CDR3 has 17 residues. V trimming: 4 bases; J trimming: 2 bases; junction bases outside the gene matches: 6. The germline CDR1 and CDR2 sequences are LGHDT and YNNKEL (reference sequence). This chain's CDR3 is CASSRVTSGRSKNIQYF. The CDR3 DNA reads as TGTGCCAGCAGCCGGGTAACTAGCGGGAGGTCCAAAAACATTCAGTACTTC.